A selection of T cell receptor beta chains follows, all from one sample in a study of cytomegalovirus exposure and HLA in healthy donors. The data were produced by immunoSEQ multiplex PCR, yet TCRdb's version contains in-frame clones alone and is incomplete. The sample lists roughly 200,000 clones, more than 65% seen once, with around 3.5% in the top ten. The sequenced sample was PBMCs. All receptors come from a man aged 35 to 55 in good health and CMV-seropositive. CDR3s include the opening cysteine and the closing phenylalanine or tryptophan. D genes are given only for firm matches. Size tells how often a clone was seen (once, few, many) or the class of an expanded clone, and some rows leave it out.

clone_size j_call v_call d_call cdr3_aa cdr3_nt
- TRBJ1-4 TRBV6-1 - CATADSTTNEKLFF TGTGCCACCGCCGACAGTACAACTAATGAAAAACTGTTTTTT
- TRBJ1-3 TRBV19 - CASSIGQGGNTIYF TGTGCCAGTAGTATCGGGCAGGGCGGAAACACCATATATTTT
- TRBJ1-5 TRBV7-9 - CASSFETGSGTQPQHF TGTGCCAGCAGCTTCGAGACAGGCTCAGGGACTCAGCCCCAGCATTTT
- TRBJ1-3 TRBV4-1 - CASSQEGSSGNTIYF TGCGCCAGCAGCCAAGAAGGGAGCTCTGGAAACACCATATATTTT
- TRBJ1-3 TRBV6-6 - CASSYSGASGNTIYF TGTGCCAGCAGTTACTCGGGGGCCTCTGGAAACACCATATATTTT
few TRBJ2-7 TRBV7-9 - CATKGPRGQYF TGTGCCACCAAGGGCCCACGGGGGCAGTACTTC
once TRBJ2-1 TRBV9 TRBD2 CASSVDSSGRTGEQFF TGTGCCAGCAGCGTAGATTCTAGCGGGAGAACGGGCGAGCAGTTCTTC
- TRBJ1-1 TRBV5-1 - CASSLEGQGNTEAFF TGCGCCAGCAGCTTAGAAGGGCAGGGGAACACTGAAGCTTTCTTT
- TRBJ2-1 TRBV2 - CASCLEQGPSNEQFF TGTGCCAGCTGCCTTGAGCAGGGCCCGAGCAATGAGCAGTTCTTC
- TRBJ2-7 TRBV7-9 - CASSLGRVNEQYF TGTGCCAGCAGCTTAGGCAGGGTCAACGAGCAGTACTTC
- TRBJ1-6 TRBV6-5 TRBD1 CASSYRDRVSPLHF TGTGCCAGCAGTTATAGGGACAGGGTTTCACCCCTCCACTTT
- TRBJ2-3 TRBV5-4 TRBD2 CASSLSGRGPDTQYF TGTGCCAGCAGCCTTAGCGGGAGGGGGCCAGATACGCAGTATTTT
- TRBJ2-7 TRBV28 - CASSFSTQRYEQYF TGTGCCAGCAGTTTCTCAACTCAGCGCTACGAGCAGTACTTC
- TRBJ1-5 TRBV18 TRBD1 CASSDRQGGQPQHF TGTGCCAGCTCAGACCGACAGGGTGGGCAGCCCCAGCATTTT
- TRBJ1-2 TRBV19 - CASNPGLNYGYTF TGTGCCAGTAATCCGGGTTTAAACTATGGCTACACCTTC
few TRBJ2-7 TRBV5-1 TRBD1 CASTPGTGVLYEQYF TGCGCCAGCACCCCCGGGACAGGGGTATTATACGAGCAGTACTTC
- TRBJ2-3 TRBV5-5 TRBD1 CASSRRQGSLTSTDTQYF TGTGCCAGCAGCCGACGACAGGGATCCCTAACTAGCACAGATACGCAGTATTTT
- TRBJ2-1 TRBV7-6 TRBD2 CASSCLAGAANFQGGQFF TGTGCCAGCAGCTGTCTAGCGGGAGCCGCCAACTTTCAGGGAGGGCAGTTCTTC
few TRBJ2-1 TRBV10-3 TRBD2 CAISSGRSYNEQFF TGTGCCATCAGCAGCGGGAGATCCTACAATGAGCAGTTCTTC
- TRBJ2-7 TRBV5-8 TRBD1 CASSLEGTGYSYEQYF TGTGCCAGCAGCTTGGAGGGGACAGGTTATTCCTACGAGCAGTACTTC
- TRBJ2-3 TRBV7-3 TRBD2 CASSSGLAGGGTDTQYF TGTGCCAGCAGCTCCGGACTAGCGGGAGGTGGGACAGATACGCAGTATTTT